The clone carrying this T cell receptor beta chain was detected a few times. Its target is unknown. The data derive from a study of cytomegalovirus exposure and HLA in healthy donors. Study overall: Most genotyped donors, 65% to 85% of more than 300, had Caucasian-associated genetic ancestry.

Amplification used 60 Vbeta primers and 13 Jbeta primers. TCRdb's copy holds only in-frame clones and misses some; the assay was immunoSEQ multiplex PCR. The table includes under 150,000 clones, over 65% detected once. General observations from the study: Reported findings show TCR beta sequences accurately forecast HLA-A and HLA-B alleles in most subjects. The study put under 200 TCR beta chains on its list as cytomegalovirus-associated.

Germline CDR1 and CDR2: LNHNV and YYDKDF (reference sequence). The CDR3 length is 15 residues. Between the trimmed V and J ends, which lost 5 bases and 1 base, there was a span of 13 bases. Sequencing was done on a sample of PBMCs. The rearrangement links TRBV15 to TRBJ2-3, with no clear D. The source is a man in his forties or fifties in good health and CMV-seronegative. CDR3 sequence: CATSARMGGTDTQYF. In DNA, the CDR3 is TGTGCCACCAGCGCACGCATGGGCGGCACAGATACGCAGTATTTT.